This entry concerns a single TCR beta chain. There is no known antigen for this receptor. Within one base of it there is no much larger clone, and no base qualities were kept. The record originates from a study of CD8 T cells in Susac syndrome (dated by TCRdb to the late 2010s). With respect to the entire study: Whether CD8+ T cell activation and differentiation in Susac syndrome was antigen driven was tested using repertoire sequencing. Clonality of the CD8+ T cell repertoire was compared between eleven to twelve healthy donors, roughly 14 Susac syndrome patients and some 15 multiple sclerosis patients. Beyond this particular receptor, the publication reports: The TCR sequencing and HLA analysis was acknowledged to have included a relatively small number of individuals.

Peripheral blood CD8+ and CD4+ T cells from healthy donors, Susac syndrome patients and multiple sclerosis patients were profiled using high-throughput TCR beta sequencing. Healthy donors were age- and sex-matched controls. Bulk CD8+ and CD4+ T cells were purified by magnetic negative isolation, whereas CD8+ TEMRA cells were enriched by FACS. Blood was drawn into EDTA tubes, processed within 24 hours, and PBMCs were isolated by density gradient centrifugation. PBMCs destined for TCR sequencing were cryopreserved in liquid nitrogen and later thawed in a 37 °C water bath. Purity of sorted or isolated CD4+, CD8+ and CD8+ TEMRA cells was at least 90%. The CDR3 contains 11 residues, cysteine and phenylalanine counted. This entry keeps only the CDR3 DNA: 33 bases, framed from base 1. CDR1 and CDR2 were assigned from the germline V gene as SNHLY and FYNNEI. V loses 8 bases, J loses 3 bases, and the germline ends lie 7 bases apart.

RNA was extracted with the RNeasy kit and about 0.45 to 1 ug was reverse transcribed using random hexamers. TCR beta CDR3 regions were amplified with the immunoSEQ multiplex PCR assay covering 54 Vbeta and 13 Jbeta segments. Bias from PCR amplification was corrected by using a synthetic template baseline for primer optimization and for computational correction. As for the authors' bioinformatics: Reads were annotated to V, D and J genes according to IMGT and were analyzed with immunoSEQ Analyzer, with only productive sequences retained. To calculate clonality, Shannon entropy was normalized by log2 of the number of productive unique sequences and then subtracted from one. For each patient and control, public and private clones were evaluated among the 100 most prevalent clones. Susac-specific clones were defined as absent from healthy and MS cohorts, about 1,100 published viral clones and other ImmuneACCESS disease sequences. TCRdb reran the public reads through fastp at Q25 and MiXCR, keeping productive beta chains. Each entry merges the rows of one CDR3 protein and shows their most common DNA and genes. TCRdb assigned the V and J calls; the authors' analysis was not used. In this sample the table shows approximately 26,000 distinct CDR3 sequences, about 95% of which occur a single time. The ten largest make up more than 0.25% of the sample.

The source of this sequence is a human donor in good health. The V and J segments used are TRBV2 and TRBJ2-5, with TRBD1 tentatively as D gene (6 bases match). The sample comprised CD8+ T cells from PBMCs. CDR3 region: CASHREETQYF. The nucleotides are TGTGCCAGCCACAGGGAAGAGACCCAGTACTTC.